A single sample is the source of the 14 T cell receptor beta chains below, sequenced in a study of cytomegalovirus exposure and HLA in healthy donors. Amplification used 60 Vbeta primers and 13 Jbeta primers. Method: immunoSEQ multiplex PCR; TCRdb's copy keeps in-frame clones and lacks some. The data show about 120,000 clones, approximately 80% seen once. The sample consisted of PBMCs. These receptors came from a woman aged 25 to 45 in good health and CMV-seronegative.

The chain links TRBV4-3 to TRBJ2-7, with 7 bases fitting TRBD2. The CDR3 covers 15 residues. V shed 6 bases, J shed 2 bases, and the junction held 10 bases outside the gene matches. Germline V gene lookup returns CDR1 LGHNA and CDR2 YSLEER. CDR3 in amino acids: CASRPHSGTTYEQYF. The CDR3 region has the DNA TGCGCCAGCAGACCCCACAGCGGGACTACCTACGAGCAGTACTTC.

This clone was detected only once. CDR3 coding DNA: TGTGCCAGCAGCTCAGCGGGAGCGGGAGGGCCAGATACGCAGTATTTT. Its protein is CASSSAGAGGPDTQYF. V is TRBV7-9 and J is TRBJ2-3; 10 bases map to TRBD2. V was clipped by 4 bases and J by 4 bases; unmatched bases: 8. Germline V gene data show CDR1 as SEHNR and CDR2 as FQNEAQ (reference sequence). This CDR3 has 16 amino acids. Full variable domain (remainder filled in from reference TRBV7-9 and TRBJ2-3): DTGVSQNPRHKITKRGQNVTFRCDPISEHNRLYWYRQTLGQGPEFLTYFQNEAQLEKSRLLSDRFSAERPKGSFSTLEIQRTEQGDSAMYLCASSSAGAGGPDTQYFGPGTRLTVL.

The genes are TRBV6-1 and TRBJ1-4, with TRBD1 matching over 7 bases. CDR1 is MNHNS and CDR2 is SASEGT in the germline V gene. The CDR3 length is 15 residues. V shed 7 bases, J shed 3 bases, and the junction held 8 bases outside the gene matches. CDR3 nucleotide sequence: TGTGCCAGCATCCGGGACAGCGCTTCTAATGAAAAACTGTTTTTT. It translates to CASIRDSASNEKLFF.

This clone has more than one count but fewer than ten. CDR3 residues: CASSGRQGAGSPLHF. CDR3 bases: TGCGCCAGCAGCGGGCGACAGGGGGCTGGTTCACCCCTCCACTTT. This rearrangement joins TRBV5-1 to TRBJ1-6, with 10 nucleotides matching TRBD1. Germline V CDR1 and CDR2: SGHRS, YFSETQ. The CDR3 extends over 15 amino acids. J lost 9 bases, V lost 4 bases, and 7 bases had no gene match.

This clone was detected only a few times. V usage is TRBV4-3 and J usage is TRBJ2-6; a possible D gene is TRBD1 (6 bases). The CDR3 contains 17 residues. V was trimmed by 0 bases and J by 0 bases, leaving 9 bases between them. Germline V gene data show CDR1 as LGHNA and CDR2 as YSLEER. This CDR3 is CASSQEDRSSGANVLTF. For the CDR3, the DNA is TGCGCCAGCAGCCAAGAAGACAGGAGCTCTGGGGCCAACGTCCTGACTTTC.

CDR3 nucleotides: TGTGCCAGCAGCAGCAGCGGAGGTATAGAAAAACTGTTTTTT. Translating it yields CASSSSGGIEKLFF. V and J are TRBV7-9 and TRBJ1-4; D call uncertain. CDR1 and CDR2 from the germline V gene are SEHNR and FQNEAQ (reference sequence). The CDR3 extends over 14 amino acids. Between the trimmed V and J ends, which lost 5 bases and 8 bases, there was a span of 15 bases. Using reference TRBV7-9 and TRBJ1-4 for the parts outside the CDR3, the full variable domain is DTGVSQNPRHKITKRGQNVTFRCDPISEHNRLYWYRQTLGQGPEFLTYFQNEAQLEKSRLLSDRFSAERPKGSFSTLEIQRTEQGDSAMYLCASSSSGGIEKLFFGSGTQLSVL.

This CDR3 reads CASSRASGTYNEQFF. The CDR3 DNA follows: TGTGCCAGCTCACGGGCTAGCGGTACCTACAATGAGCAGTTCTTC. The chain couples TRBV18 to TRBJ2-1; the match to TRBD2 covers 7 bases. The CDR3 spans 15 residues. From germline, CDR1 is KGHSH and CDR2 LQKENI. The J segment lost 2 bases and the V segment lost 4 bases, leaving 5 bases of the junction unmatched.

This clone was found a few times. The J gene is TRBJ1-2, the V gene TRBV7-9, with D possibly TRBD1 on 6 matching bases. Trimming took off 1 base at V and 8 bases at J, with 14 bases between the two ends. Looked up from germline, CDR1 is SEHNR and CDR2 is FQNEAQ (reference sequence). CDR3 length: 14 amino acids. The CDR3 is CASSLGQELWGYTF. CDR3 nucleotides: TGTGCCAGCAGCTTAGGACAGGAACTATGGGGCTACACCTTC.

The chain recombines TRBV28 with TRBJ2-7; 7 nucleotides line up with TRBD1. The germline V gene encodes CDR1 MDHEN and CDR2 SYDVKM. The ends lost 6 bases at V and 2 bases at J; junction bases unmatched: 10. The CDR3 is 15 residues long. CDR3 nucleotides: TGTGCCAGCAGGGGATCGACAGGGACCCCCTACGAGCAGTACTTC. This translates into CASRGSTGTPYEQYF.

V and J are TRBV19 and TRBJ2-7, with D perhaps matching TRBD2 (5 bases). CDR3 size: 13 residues. Trimming shortened V by 5 bases and J by 2 bases, and 10 bases separated the two germline ends. Germline CDR1 LNHDA, CDR2 SQIVND (reference sequence). The CDR3 sequence is CASSADGTYEQYF. CDR3 DNA: TGTGCCAGTAGTGCGGACGGGACCTACGAGCAGTACTTC.

CDR3 in amino acids: CASSFRGRLNEQFF. The CDR3 nucleotides are TGTGCCAGCAGCTTCAGGGGGCGTCTCAATGAGCAGTTCTTC. The rearrangement uses TRBV7-9 and TRBJ2-1; TRBD1 matches at 8 bases. This CDR3 contains 14 residues. V lost 3 bases, J lost 6 bases, and 4 bases stayed unmatched. CDR1 SEHNR and CDR2 FQNEAQ come from the germline V gene (reference sequence). The full variable domain, completed using reference TRBV7-9 and TRBJ2-1, is DTGVSQNPRHKITKRGQNVTFRCDPISEHNRLYWYRQTLGQGPEFLTYFQNEAQLEKSRLLSDRFSAERPKGSFSTLEIQRTEQGDSAMYLCASSFRGRLNEQFFGPGTRLTVL.

The chain couples TRBV7-8 to TRBJ2-7; unclear D gene. The CDR3 spans 11 residues. Germline V gene sequence: CDR1 SGHVS, CDR2 FQNEAQ. V lost 3 bases and J 3 bases, leaving 3 bases between the germline ends. The CDR3 region has the DNA TGTGCCAGCAGCTTCAACTACGAGCAGTACTTC. Protein sequence: CASSFNYEQYF.

J is TRBJ2-2 and V is TRBV7-2; D is possibly TRBD1 (6 bases). The CDR3 has 16 amino acids. V was clipped by 5 bases and J by 0 bases, with 13 bases between them. Germline V CDR1 and CDR2: SGHTA, FQGNSA. CDR3 loop: CASSQQGQSNTGELFF. The CDR3 coding sequence is TGTGCCAGCAGCCAACAGGGACAATCGAACACCGGGGAGCTGTTTTTT. Supplemented by reference TRBV7-2 and TRBJ2-2, the full variable domain reads GAGVSQSPSNKVTEKGKDVELRCDPISGHTALYWYRQSLGQGLEFLIYFQGNSAPDKSGLPSDRFSAERTGGSVSTLTIQRTQQEDSAVYLCASSQQGQSNTGELFFGEGSRLTVL.

This sequence joins TRBV28 and TRBJ2-7; no definite D call. V was clipped by 7 bases and J by 0 bases, with 13 bases between them. The CDR3 has 14 amino acids. The V gene's germline CDR1 is MDHEN and CDR2 SYDVKM. The CDR3: CASNQRSSSYEQYF. In DNA form, the CDR3 reads TGTGCCAGCAACCAGCGATCGAGCTCCTACGAGCAGTACTTC.